This entry lists 24 T cell receptor beta chains sequenced from one sample in a study of metastatic and nonmetastatic thyroid tumors. Every patient was untreated before thyroid surgery. TCRdb re-called the PCR reads with MiXCR. The sample shows some 20,000 clones, approximately 29% of them seen only once. What was sequenced was adjacent normal tissue. These receptors came from a female donor with papillary thyroid cancer or a benign thyroid nodule (not recorded which). Some clones in this sample may be carry-over from other donors' samples.

The chain combines TRBV12-3 or TRBV12-4 with TRBJ2-2, with 8 bases lining up with TRBD1. The CDR3 is 16 amino acids. V gave up 6 bases and J gave up 3 bases; unmatched junction bases: 9. CDR3 nucleotide sequence: TGTGCCAGCAGCTCCGTTGAGACAGGGGACACCGGGGAGCTGTTTTTT. This sequence encodes CASSSVETGDTGELFF.

The chain is built from TRBV6-1 and TRBJ2-6, with D perhaps matching TRBD1 (5 bases). The CDR3 contains 17 residues. Germline CDR1 reads MNHNS; CDR2 reads SASEGT. V was shortened by 5 bases and J by 4 bases, with 18 bases between the two germline ends. For the CDR3, the DNA is TGTGCCAGCAGTCTAAACGTCAGGGCTTCGGGGGCCAACGTCCTGACTTTC. It yields the protein CASSLNVRASGANVLTF.

The rearrangement uses TRBV2 and TRBJ2-2; the D is unclear. The CDR3 loop spans 13 amino acids. From germline, CDR1 is SNHLY and CDR2 FYNNEI. V was cut by 7 bases and J by 4 bases, with 10 bases left in between. The CDR3 protein is CASNQMGTGELFF. The CDR3 nucleotides read TGTGCCAGCAACCAAATGGGCACCGGGGAGCTGTTTTTT.

The CDR3: CSAQDRDRLRNYGYTF. CDR3 nucleotides: TGCAGTGCCCAGGATAGGGACAGACTGAGGAACTATGGCTACACCTTC. The chain recombines TRBV20-1 with TRBJ1-2, with TRBD1 identical over 7 bases. CDR1 is DFQATT, CDR2 SNEGSKA, per germline (reference sequence). This CDR3 is 16 amino acids long. J gave up 2 bases and V 6 bases, and 15 bases lay outside the gene matches.

This clone has at least ten counts. The rearrangement joins TRBV4-2 to TRBJ2-7, with 9 positions matching TRBD2. CDR3 length equals 19 residues. The J segment lost 5 bases and the V segment lost 1 base, leaving 18 bases of the junction unmatched. Per germline, CDR1 LGHNA and CDR2 YNFKEQ. The DNA of the CDR3 is TGTGCCAGCAGCCAAGGGTTTGTTGGCGTTGGCGGGGGGGACGACGAGCAGTACTTC. Translating gives CASSQGFVGVGGGDDEQYF.

J is TRBJ2-7 and V is TRBV18; D unclear. The CDR3 sequence is 14 residues long. Germline lookup yields CDR1 KGHSH and CDR2 LQKENI. V lost 0 bases and J lost 1, with 7 bases in between. This CDR3 reads CASSPPVGSYEQYF. The CDR3, as DNA: TGTGCCAGCTCACCACCGGTAGGGTCCTACGAGCAGTACTTC.

In DNA form, the CDR3 reads TGTGCCAGCAGTGAGTGGGGGGACGCCTATGGCTACACCTTC. It encodes CASSEWGDAYGYTF. The chain recombines TRBV12-3 or TRBV12-4 with TRBJ1-2, with D possibly matching TRBD1 (5 bases). This CDR3 comprises 14 residues. Trimming left V 5 bases short and J 4 bases short, with 14 bases between.

The chain links TRBV20-1 to TRBJ2-1, with D perhaps matching TRBD1 (6 bases). CDR3 length: 13 amino acids. CDR1 and CDR2 from the germline V gene are DFQATT and SNEGSKA (reference sequence). Trimming cost V 6 bases and J 8 bases, with 17 bases left between them. CDR3 protein: CSASARGRDEQFF. DNA of the CDR3: TGCAGTGCCTCCGCCAGGGGTAGGGATGAGCAGTTCTTC.

The J gene is TRBJ2-7, the V gene TRBV6-2 or TRBV6-3; 9 positions match TRBD2. Germline CDR1 reads MNHEY; CDR2 reads SVGEGT. V shed 2 bases and J 6 bases; nucleotides not matched to a gene: 5. The CDR3 sequence is 14 residues long. CDR3 residues: CASSYLGTSSEQYF. The DNA of the CDR3 is TGTGCCAGCAGTTACCTTGGGACTAGCAGCGAGCAGTACTTC.

The chain joins TRBV28 to TRBJ1-1, with D uncertain. CDR1 MDHEN and CDR2 SYDVKM come from the germline V gene. Trimming removed 5 bases at V and 1 base at J, with 5 bases between. This CDR3 region has 12 residues. The CDR3 nucleotides are TGTGCCAGCAGTCGGAGGAACACTGAAGCTTTCTTT. It encodes CASSRRNTEAFF.

This clone was picked up a small number of times. As DNA, the CDR3 is TGTGCCAGCAGCCTCGCCTCGGCCAATCAGCCCCAGCATTTT. Translation gives CASSLASANQPQHF. The V call is TRBV12-3 or TRBV12-4, the J call TRBJ1-5, with no clear D. The CDR3 runs to 14 residues. V was shortened by 6 bases and J by 3 bases, with 12 bases between the two germline ends.

The chain is built from TRBV9 and TRBJ2-7; a weak D match, TRBD2 (5 bases). CDR3 length equals 14 residues. V lost 3 bases and J lost 0, with 10 bases in between. CDR1 and CDR2 (germline): SGDLS, YYNGEE. CDR3 bases: TGTGCCAGCAGCGGTAGCGTTAACTCCTACGAGCAGTACTTC. Its protein is CASSGSVNSYEQYF.

This clone was seen a handful of times. The rearrangement links TRBV5-1 to TRBJ1-2; maybe TRBD1 (5 bases). Per the germline V gene, CDR1 is SGHRS and CDR2 is YFSETQ. V shed 2 bases and J shed 2 bases, with 19 bases lying between them. This CDR3 contains 17 residues. CDR3 amino acids: CASSFYGWGSTNYGYTF. Here the CDR3 DNA reads TGCGCCAGCAGCTTTTACGGCTGGGGGTCTACCAACTATGGCTACACCTTC. The whole variable domain, remainder taken from reference TRBV5-1 and TRBJ1-2, is KAGVTQTPRYLIKTRGQQVTLSCSPISGHRSVSWYQQTPGQGLQFLFEYFSETQRNKGNFPGRFSGRQFSNSRSEMNVSTLELGDSALYLCASSFYGWGSTNYGYTFGSGTRLTVV.

This clone was picked up many times. This chain connects TRBV7-2 to TRBJ1-6, with D perhaps matching TRBD1 (6 bases). V was cut by 3 bases and J by 10 bases, with 10 bases left in between. Germline-derived CDR1 and CDR2 are SGHTA and FQGNSA. CDR3 length: 13 amino acids. The CDR3 DNA is TGTGCCAGCAGCTTGACAGGAGAATCACCCCTCCACTTT. Translation: CASSLTGESPLHF.

This clone was seen repeatedly, ten times or more. The chain uses TRBV12-3 or TRBV12-4 and TRBJ1-4; TRBD1 might be the D (5 bases). Trimming removed 4 bases from V and 10 bases from J, with 10 bases in between. The CDR3 covers 12 residues. CDR3 sequence: CASSSQGRKLFF. The CDR3 region has the DNA TGTGCCAGCAGTTCTCAGGGCCGAAAACTGTTTTTT.

The chain links TRBV7-2 to TRBJ1-2, with D hard to call. The CDR3 contains 14 residues. CDR1 and CDR2 (germline): SGHTA, FQGNSA. V gave up 1 base and J gave up 5 bases, with 11 bases separating them. This CDR3 is CASSLEGLGYGYTF. CDR3 in DNA: TGTGCCAGCAGCTTAGAAGGGTTGGGGTATGGCTACACCTTC.

This clone was detected many times. The genes are TRBV5-5 and TRBJ1-5, with TRBD1 matching 7 bases. This CDR3 is 15 amino acids long. The trim removed 0 bases at V and 5 bases at J, leaving 5 bases unmatched. CDR1 SGHKS and CDR2 YYEKEE come from the germline V gene (reference sequence). CDR3 nucleotides: TGTGCCAGCAGCTTGGGGGCAGGGGGACATCAGCCCCAGCATTTT. Protein sequence: CASSLGAGGHQPQHF.

This clone was detected a few times. The chain's CDR3 is CASSSGHHHNYGYTF. CDR3 sequence (DNA): TGTGCCAGCAGCTCGGGACACCACCATAACTATGGCTACACCTTC. V gene TRBV6-1 combines with J gene TRBJ1-2, with TRBD1 as a possible D gene (6 bases). Germline CDR1 and CDR2: MNHNS and SASEGT. The CDR3 loop spans 15 amino acids. V was shortened by 6 bases and J by 1 base, with 15 bases between the two germline ends.

The chain couples TRBV2 to TRBJ1-2, with 10 bases lining up with TRBD1. The CDR3 loop spans 13 amino acids. V lost 5 bases to trimming and J lost 5 bases; unmatched junction nucleotides: 2. The germline V gene encodes CDR1 SNHLY and CDR2 FYNNEI. DNA of the CDR3: TGTGCCAGCAGTAGGACAGGGGGATATGGCTACACCTTC. Protein sequence: CASSRTGGYGYTF.

This clone was observed a few times. The CDR3 spells CASSYSVTGSNSPLHF. The CDR3 DNA follows: TGTGCCAGCAGTTACTCGGTGACGGGTTCTAATTCACCCCTCCACTTT. The chain links TRBV6-5 to TRBJ1-6, with D unresolved. From germline, CDR1 is MNHEY and CDR2 SVGAGI. V was clipped by 0 bases and J by 6 bases, with 12 bases between them. CDR3 length equals 16 residues.

The chain recombines TRBV3-1 with TRBJ1-4, with D unresolved. The V gene lost 0 bases and the J gene lost 8 bases, with 13 bases spanning the gap. Germline CDR1 reads LGHDT; CDR2 reads YNNKEL (reference sequence). This CDR3 region has 15 residues. The chain's CDR3 is CASSQDPAIGEKLFF. The CDR3, as DNA: TGTGCCAGCAGCCAAGATCCGGCGATCGGGGAAAAACTGTTTTTT.

A few counts support this clone. This chain links TRBV19 with TRBJ2-5; D not certain. The CDR3 consists of 13 residues. Germline values: CDR1 LNHDA, CDR2 SQIVND (reference sequence). Trimming stripped 0 bases from V and 1 base from J, with 3 bases between. CDR3 DNA sequence: TGTGCCAGTAGTATAGATCTCCAAGAGACCCAGTACTTC. Its translation: CASSIDLQETQYF.

In its sample, this clone was seen a few times. V gene TRBV6-6 combines with J gene TRBJ1-2; D gene uncertain. Trimming left V 0 bases short and J 2 bases short, with 10 bases between. The CDR3 contains 15 residues. Germline lookup yields CDR1 MNHNY and CDR2 SVGAGI (reference sequence). The CDR3 coding sequence is TGTGCCAGCAGTTACTCGTATACAGCAAACTATGGCTACACCTTC. This sequence encodes CASSYSYTANYGYTF.

The chain couples TRBV11-1 to TRBJ1-6; 8 nucleotides agree with TRBD1. The CDR3 contains 16 residues. In germline, CDR1 is SGHAT, CDR2 FQDESV (reference sequence). Unmatched junction bases numbered 0, after V lost 1 base and J lost 1 base. The CDR3 here is CASSLGTGSYNSPLHF. The CDR3 DNA reads TGTGCCAGCAGCTTAGGGACAGGGTCCTATAATTCACCCCTCCACTTT.